This T cell receptor (beta chain) was found in a study of blood T cell repertoires in COVID-19. Study in general: Nucleic acid was either cDNA or gDNA, and it came from T cells, B-cell-depleted T cells, or PBMCs.

Only in-frame clones appear in the TCRdb table, and some are missing; sequencing was by immunoSEQ multiplex PCR. The table shows 60,000 to 80,000 clones, with 84% occurring only once. Trimming pared 5 bases from V and 5 bases from J, leaving 13 bases between. CDR1 is SGHTA, CDR2 FQGNSA, per germline. The CDR3 spans 13 residues. This clone turned up a few times. The receptor's source is a man in his fifties or sixties with active COVID-19. This chain connects TRBV7-2 to TRBJ2-7; weak D call: TRBD1 (6 bases). Sequences were obtained from peripheral blood. CDR3 amino acids: CASSIKDSNEQYF. The CDR3 DNA sequence: TGTGCCAGCAGCATCAAGGACAGTAACGAGCAGTACTTC. Full variable domain (rest looked up from reference TRBV7-2 and TRBJ2-7): GAGVSQSPSNKVTEKGKDVELRCDPISGHTALYWYRQSLGQGLEFLIYFQGNSAPDKSGLPSDRFSAERTGGSVSTLTIQRTQQEDSAVYLCASSIKDSNEQYFGPGTRLTVT.